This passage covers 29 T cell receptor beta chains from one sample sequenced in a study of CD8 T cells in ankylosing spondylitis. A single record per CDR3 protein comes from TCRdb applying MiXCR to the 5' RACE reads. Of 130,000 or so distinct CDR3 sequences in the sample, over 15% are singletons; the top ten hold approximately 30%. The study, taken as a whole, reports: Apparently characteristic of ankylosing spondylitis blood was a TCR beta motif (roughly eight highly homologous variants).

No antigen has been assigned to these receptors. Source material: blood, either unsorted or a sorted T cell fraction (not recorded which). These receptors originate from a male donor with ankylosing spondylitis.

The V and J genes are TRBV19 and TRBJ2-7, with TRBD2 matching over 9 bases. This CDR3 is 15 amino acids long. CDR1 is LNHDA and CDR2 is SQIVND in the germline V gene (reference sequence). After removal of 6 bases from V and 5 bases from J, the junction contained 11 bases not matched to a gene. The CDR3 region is CASSPGSGRVDEQYF. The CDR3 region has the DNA TGTGCCAGTAGCCCAGGTAGCGGGAGAGTTGACGAGCAGTACTTC. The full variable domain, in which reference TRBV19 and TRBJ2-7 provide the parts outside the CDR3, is DGGITQSPKYLFRKEGQNVTLSCEQNLNHDAMYWYRQDPGQGLRLIYYSQIVNDFQKGDIAEGYSVSREKKESFPLTVTSAQKNPTAFYLCASSPGSGRVDEQYFGPGTRLTVT.

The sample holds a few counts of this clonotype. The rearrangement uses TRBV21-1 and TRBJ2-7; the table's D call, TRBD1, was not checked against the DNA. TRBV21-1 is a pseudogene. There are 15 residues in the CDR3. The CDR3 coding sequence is TGTGCCAGCAGCGAAGAGGGGGAGTGCTCCTACGAGCAGTACTTC. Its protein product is CASSEEGECSYEQYF.

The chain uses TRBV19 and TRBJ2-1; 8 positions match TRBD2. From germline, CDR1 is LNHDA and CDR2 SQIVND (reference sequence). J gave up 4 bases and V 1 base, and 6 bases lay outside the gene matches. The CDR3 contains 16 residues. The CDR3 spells CASSIGLAGPYNEQFF. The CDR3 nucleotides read TGTGCCAGTAGTATAGGGTTAGCGGGACCATACAATGAGCAGTTCTTC. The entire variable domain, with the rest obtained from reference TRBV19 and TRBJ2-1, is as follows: DGGITQSPKYLFRKEGQNVTLSCEQNLNHDAMYWYRQDPGQGLRLIYYSQIVNDFQKGDIAEGYSVSREKKESFPLTVTSAQKNPTAFYLCASSIGLAGPYNEQFFGPGTRLTVL.

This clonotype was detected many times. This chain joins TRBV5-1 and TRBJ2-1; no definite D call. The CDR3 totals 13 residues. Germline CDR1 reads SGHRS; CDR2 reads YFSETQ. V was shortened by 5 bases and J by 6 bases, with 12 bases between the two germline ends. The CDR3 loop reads CASRGPVPNEQFF. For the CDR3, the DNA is TGCGCCAGCAGGGGCCCGGTCCCCAATGAGCAGTTCTTC.

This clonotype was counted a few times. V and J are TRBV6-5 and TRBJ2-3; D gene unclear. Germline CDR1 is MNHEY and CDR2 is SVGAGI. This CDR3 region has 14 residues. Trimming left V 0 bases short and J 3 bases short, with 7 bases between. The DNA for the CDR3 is TGTGCCAGCAGTTACTCAGTTTCGACAGATACGCAGTATTTT. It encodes CASSYSVSTDTQYF.

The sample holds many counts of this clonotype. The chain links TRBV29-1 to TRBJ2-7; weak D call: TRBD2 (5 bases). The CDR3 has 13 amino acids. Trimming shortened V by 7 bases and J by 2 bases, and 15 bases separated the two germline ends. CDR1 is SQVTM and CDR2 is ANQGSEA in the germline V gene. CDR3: CSAFGGPAYEQYF. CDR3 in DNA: TGCAGCGCCTTCGGCGGGCCAGCCTACGAGCAGTACTTC.

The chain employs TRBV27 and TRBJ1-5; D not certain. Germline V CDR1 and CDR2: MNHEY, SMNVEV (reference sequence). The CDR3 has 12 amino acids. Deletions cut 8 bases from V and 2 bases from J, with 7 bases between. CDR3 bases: TGTGCCAGCGGTACAGGCAATCAGCCCCAGCATTTT. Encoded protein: CASGTGNQPQHF.

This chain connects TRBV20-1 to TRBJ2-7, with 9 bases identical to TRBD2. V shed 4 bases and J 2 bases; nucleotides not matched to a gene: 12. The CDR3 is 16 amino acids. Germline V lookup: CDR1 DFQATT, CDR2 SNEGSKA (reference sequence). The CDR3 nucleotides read TGCAGTGCTACCGGGACTAGCAGGGGGGTCACCTACGAGCAGTACTTC. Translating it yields CSATGTSRGVTYEQYF.

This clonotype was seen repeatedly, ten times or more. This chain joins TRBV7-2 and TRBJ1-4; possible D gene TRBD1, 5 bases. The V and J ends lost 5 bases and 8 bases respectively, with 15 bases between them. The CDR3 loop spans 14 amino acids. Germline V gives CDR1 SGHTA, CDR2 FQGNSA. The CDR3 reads CASSPSRRQEKLFF. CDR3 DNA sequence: TGTGCCAGCAGCCCAAGTAGGAGACAGGAAAAACTGTTTTTT. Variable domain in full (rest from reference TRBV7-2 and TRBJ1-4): GAGVSQSPSNKVTEKGKDVELRCDPISGHTALYWYRQSLGQGLEFLIYFQGNSAPDKSGLPSDRFSAERTGGSVSTLTIQRTQQEDSAVYLCASSPSRRQEKLFFGSGTQLSVL.

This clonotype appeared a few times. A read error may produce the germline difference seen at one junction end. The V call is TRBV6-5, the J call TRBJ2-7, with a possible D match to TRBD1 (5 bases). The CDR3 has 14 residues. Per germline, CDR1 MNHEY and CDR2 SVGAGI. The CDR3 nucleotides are TGTGCCAGCAGTGACTCAGGGATCGCCTACGAGCAGTACTTC. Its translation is CASSDSGIAYEQYF.

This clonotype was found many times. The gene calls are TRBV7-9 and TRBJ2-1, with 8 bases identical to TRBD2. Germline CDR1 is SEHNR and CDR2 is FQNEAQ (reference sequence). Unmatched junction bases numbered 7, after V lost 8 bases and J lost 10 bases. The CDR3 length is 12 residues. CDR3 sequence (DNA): TGTGCCAGCCGCCTAGCGGGTCTAGAGCAGTTCTTC. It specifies CASRLAGLEQFF. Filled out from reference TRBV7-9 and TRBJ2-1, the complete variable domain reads DTGVSQNPRHKITKRGQNVTFRCDPISEHNRLYWYRQTLGQGPEFLTYFQNEAQLEKSRLLSDRFSAERPKGSFSTLEIQRTEQGDSAMYLCASRLAGLEQFFGPGTRLTVL.

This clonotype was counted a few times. The CDR3 DNA is TGTGCCAGCAGTTTATTGAGGCTGGAGACCCAGTACTTC. This encodes CASSLLRLETQYF. V usage is TRBV12-3 or TRBV12-4 and J usage is TRBJ2-5, with unresolved D. The CDR3 is made up of 13 amino acids. The V end lost 2 bases, the J end lost 5 bases, and 9 bases lay between the germline ends.

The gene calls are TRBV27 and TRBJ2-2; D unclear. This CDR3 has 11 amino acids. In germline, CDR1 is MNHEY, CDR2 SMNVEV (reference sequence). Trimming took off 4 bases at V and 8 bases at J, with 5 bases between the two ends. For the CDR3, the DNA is TGTGCCAGCAGTTGGAGAGGGGAGCTGTTTTTT. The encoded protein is CASSWRGELFF.

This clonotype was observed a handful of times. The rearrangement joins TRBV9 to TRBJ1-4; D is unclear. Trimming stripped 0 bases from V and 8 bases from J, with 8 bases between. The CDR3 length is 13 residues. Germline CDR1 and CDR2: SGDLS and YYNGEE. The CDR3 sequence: CASSVGGGEKLFF. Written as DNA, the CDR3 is TGTGCCAGCAGCGTAGGCGGTGGCGAAAAACTGTTTTTT.

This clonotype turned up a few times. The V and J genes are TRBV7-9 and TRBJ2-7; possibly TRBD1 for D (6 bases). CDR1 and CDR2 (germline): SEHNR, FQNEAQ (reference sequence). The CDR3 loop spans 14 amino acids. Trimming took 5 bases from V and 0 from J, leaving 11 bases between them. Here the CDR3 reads CASSDTGHSYEQYF. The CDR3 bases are TGTGCCAGCAGCGATACGGGACACTCCTACGAGCAGTACTTC.

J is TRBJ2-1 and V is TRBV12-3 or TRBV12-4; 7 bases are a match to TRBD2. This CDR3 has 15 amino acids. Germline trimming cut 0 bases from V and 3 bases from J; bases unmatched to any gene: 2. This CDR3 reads CASSLARGNYNEQFF. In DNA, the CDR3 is TGTGCCAGCAGTTTAGCGCGGGGGAACTACAATGAGCAGTTCTTC.

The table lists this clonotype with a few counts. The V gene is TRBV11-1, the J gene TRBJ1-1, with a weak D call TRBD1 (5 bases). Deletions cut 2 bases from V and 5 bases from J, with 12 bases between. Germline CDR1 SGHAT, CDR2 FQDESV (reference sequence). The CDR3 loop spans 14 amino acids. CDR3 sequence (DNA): TGTGCCAGCAGCTTATGGTCAGGGAGTACTGAAGCTTTCTTT. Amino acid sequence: CASSLWSGSTEAFF. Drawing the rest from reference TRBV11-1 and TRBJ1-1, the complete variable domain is EAEVAQSPRYKITEKSQAVAFWCDPISGHATLYWYRQILGQGPELLVQFQDESVVDDSQLPKDRFSAERLKGVDSTLKIQPAELGDSAMYLCASSLWSGSTEAFFGQGTRLTVV.

CDR3 loop: CASSLPWREDSYEQYF. CDR3 nucleotide sequence: TGTGCCAGCAGCTTACCTTGGCGGGAGGACTCCTACGAGCAGTACTTC. The rearrangement uses TRBV7-9 and TRBJ2-7, with 8 bases fitting TRBD2. The CDR3 consists of 16 residues. CDR1 SEHNR and CDR2 FQNEAQ come from the germline V gene (reference sequence). The ends lost 2 bases at V and 0 bases at J; junction bases unmatched: 6.

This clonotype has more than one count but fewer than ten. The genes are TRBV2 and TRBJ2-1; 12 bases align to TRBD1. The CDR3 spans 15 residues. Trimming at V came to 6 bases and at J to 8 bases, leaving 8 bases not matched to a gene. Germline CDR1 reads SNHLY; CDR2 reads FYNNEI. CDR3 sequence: CASRDRDRGQDEQFF. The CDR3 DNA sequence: TGTGCCAGCAGGGACCGGGACAGGGGGCAGGATGAGCAGTTCTTC.

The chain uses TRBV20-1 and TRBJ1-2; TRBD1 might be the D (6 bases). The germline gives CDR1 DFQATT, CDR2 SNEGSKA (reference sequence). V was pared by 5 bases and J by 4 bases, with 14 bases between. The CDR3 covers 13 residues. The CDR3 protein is CSASGHGAYGYTF. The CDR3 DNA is TGCAGTGCTTCGGGACACGGGGCCTATGGCTACACCTTC.

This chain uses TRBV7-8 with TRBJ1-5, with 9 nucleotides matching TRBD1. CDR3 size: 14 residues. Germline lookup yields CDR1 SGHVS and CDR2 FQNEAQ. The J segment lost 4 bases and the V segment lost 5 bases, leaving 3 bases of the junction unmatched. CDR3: CASSPGQGNQPQHF. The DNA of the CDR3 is TGTGCCAGCAGCCCTGGACAGGGGAATCAGCCCCAGCATTTT.

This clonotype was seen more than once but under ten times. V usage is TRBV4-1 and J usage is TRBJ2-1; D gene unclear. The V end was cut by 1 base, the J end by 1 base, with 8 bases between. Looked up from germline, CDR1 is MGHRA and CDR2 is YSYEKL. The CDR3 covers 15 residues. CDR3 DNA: TGCGCCAGCAGCCAAGTAGAAGGGTCCTACAATGAGCAGTTCTTC. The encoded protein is CASSQVEGSYNEQFF.

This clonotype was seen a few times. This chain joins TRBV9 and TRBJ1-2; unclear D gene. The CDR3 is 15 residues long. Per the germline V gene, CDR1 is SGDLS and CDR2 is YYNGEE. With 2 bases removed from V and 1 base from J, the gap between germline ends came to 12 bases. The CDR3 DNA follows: TGTGCCAGCAGCGTGGGAACAGATGGTAACTATGGCTACACCTTC. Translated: CASSVGTDGNYGYTF.

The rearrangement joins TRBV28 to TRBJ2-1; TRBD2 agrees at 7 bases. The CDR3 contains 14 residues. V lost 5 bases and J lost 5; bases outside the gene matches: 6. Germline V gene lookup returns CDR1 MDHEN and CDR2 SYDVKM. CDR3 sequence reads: CASSLLAENNEQFF. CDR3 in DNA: TGTGCCAGCAGTCTTCTAGCGGAGAACAATGAGCAGTTCTTC.

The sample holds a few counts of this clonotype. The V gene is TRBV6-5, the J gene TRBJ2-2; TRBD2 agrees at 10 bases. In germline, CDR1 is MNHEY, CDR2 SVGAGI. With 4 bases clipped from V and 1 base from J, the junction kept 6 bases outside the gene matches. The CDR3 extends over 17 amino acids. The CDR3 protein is CASSSTRLAGNTGELFF. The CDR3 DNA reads TGTGCCAGCAGTTCCACTAGACTAGCGGGGAACACCGGGGAGCTGTTTTTT.

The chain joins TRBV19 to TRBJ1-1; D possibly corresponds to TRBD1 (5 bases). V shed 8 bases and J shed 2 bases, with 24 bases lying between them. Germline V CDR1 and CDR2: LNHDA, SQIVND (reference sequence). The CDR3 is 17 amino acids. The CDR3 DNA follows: TGTGCCAGTTTTTCCAGGGCCCCCCCGAACGATAACACTGAAGCTTTCTTT. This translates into CASFSRAPPNDNTEAFF.

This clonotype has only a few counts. The CDR3 loop reads CASSFLGRDTEAFF. In nucleotides, the CDR3 is TGTGCCAGCAGCTTCCTAGGTAGGGACACTGAAGCTTTCTTT. This chain links TRBV28 with TRBJ1-1; D is unresolved. CDR3 length: 14 residues. The germline CDR1 and CDR2 sequences are MDHEN and SYDVKM. V lost 6 bases to trimming and J lost 3 bases, with 14 bases between them.

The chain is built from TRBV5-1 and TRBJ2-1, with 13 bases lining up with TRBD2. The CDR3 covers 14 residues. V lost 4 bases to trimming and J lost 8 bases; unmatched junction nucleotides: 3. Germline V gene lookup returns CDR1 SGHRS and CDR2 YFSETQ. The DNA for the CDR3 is TGCGCCAGCAGCATAGGACTAGCGGGAGATGAGCAGTTCTTC. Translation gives CASSIGLAGDEQFF.

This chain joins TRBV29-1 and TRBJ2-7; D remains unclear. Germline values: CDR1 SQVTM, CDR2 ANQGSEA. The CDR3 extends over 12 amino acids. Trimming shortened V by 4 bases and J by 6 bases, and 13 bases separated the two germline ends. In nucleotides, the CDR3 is TGCAGCGTTGTCGGACGGCTTGGCGAGCAGTACTTC. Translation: CSVVGRLGEQYF.